This T cell receptor beta chain was recorded in a study of glioma-infiltrating T cells. Using RNA template, CDR3s of TCR alpha and beta were amplified with iRepertoire arm-PCR. Each CDR3 protein is one row after TCRdb ran MiXCR on the multiplex PCR reads. The repertoire consists of more than 350,000 distinct CDR3 sequences, with about 40% occurring once and the leading ten covering 12%. General study findings and limits: Shared blood CDR3 signature motifs marked patients with low tissue-blood divergence.

This clonotype has ten or more counts. Its antigen is still unknown. Material for sequencing was glioma tissue, nonneoplastic brain tissue, or PBMCs (not recorded which). The clonotype originates from a human donor with low-grade glioma or glioblastoma, undergoing nonglioma brain surgery, or in good health (not recorded which).

The CDR3 DNA sequence: TGTGCCACCCGGAGCCCGCATGGCTACACCTTC. Protein product: CATRSPHGYTF. This rearrangement joins TRBV28 to TRBJ1-2; D not resolved. V lost 10 bases to trimming and J lost 6 bases, with 12 bases between them. CDR3 length equals 11 residues. CDR1 and CDR2 from the germline V gene are MDHEN and SYDVKM.